This TCR beta chain emerged from a study of blood T cell repertoires in COVID-19. Study summary: The samples span acute and convalescent COVID-19 from the United States, Italy and Spain. PBMCs, B-cell-depleted T cells, or T cells were the source of the cDNA or gDNA that made up the material.

Original processing methods: Amplification with reference gene primers provided the estimates of nucleated cell counts. Data came from immunoSEQ multiplex PCR; TCRdb stores just in-frame clones and leaves some out. V and J calls and clone size are those listed in that table; D and trimming were worked out from the DNA. The table shows some 300,000 clones, with more than 80% occurring only once. V shed 0 bases and J shed 4 bases, with 11 bases lying between them. This CDR3 has 15 residues. Germline CDR1 reads SGDLS; CDR2 reads YYNGEE. Seattle's enrolled individuals joined amid active infection and were then monitored longitudinally.

This receptor was taken from a woman between 50 and 59 years old with COVID-19, enrolled during active disease. The source material was peripheral blood. The rearrangement joins TRBV9 to TRBJ1-5, with D unclear. The CDR3, as DNA: TGTGCCAGCAGCGTAGGACCACAGCCAAATCAGCCCCAGCATTTT. Its protein is CASSVGPQPNQPQHF.